The 5 T cell receptor beta chains in this list originate from one sample, sequenced in a study of identifying expanded T cells in peripheral blood. Sequencing was performed with immunoSEQ multiplex PCR; in TCRdb, only in-frame clones are kept and a portion is missing. In the table there are about 78,000 clones, around 89% of which are singletons. Sample: blood. The receptor source for this set is a person between 18 and 75 years old in good health.

This chain links TRBV21-1 with TRBJ1-3. TRBV21-1 is termed a pseudogene. The CDR3 runs to 12 residues. CDR3 region: CASSCSGNTIYF. Here the CDR3 DNA reads TGTGCCAGCAGCTGTTCTGGAAACACCATATATTTT.

This chain links TRBV27 with TRBJ2-2; TRBD2 matches 11 bases. Trimming took 8 bases from V and 5 from J; bases not matched to a gene: 13. The CDR3 is 17 residues long. CDR1 is MNHEY and CDR2 is SMNVEV in the germline V gene (reference sequence). The CDR3 spells CASLYSGGDLRTGELFF. CDR3 DNA: TGTGCCAGCCTTTATAGCGGGGGGGACCTTAGAACCGGGGAGCTGTTTTTT.

The chain is built from TRBV4-3 and TRBJ2-3; 9 nucleotides line up with TRBD1. V lost 3 bases to trimming and J lost 0 bases; unmatched junction nucleotides: 16. The CDR3 totals 20 residues. Germline-derived CDR1 and CDR2 are LGHNA and YSLEER. The CDR3 reads CASSQGLPLQGASSTDTQYF. The DNA for the CDR3 is TGCGCCAGCAGCCAGGGCCTTCCGCTACAGGGGGCTTCCAGCACAGATACGCAGTATTTT.

The chain is built from TRBV6-5 and TRBJ2-7; D could derive from TRBD1 or TRBD2 (5 bases each). The germline gives CDR1 MNHEY, CDR2 SVGAGI. CDR3 length: 14 residues. Trimming left V 5 bases short and J 2 bases short, with 13 bases between. CDR3 region: CASSPRDGAYEQYF. CDR3 in DNA: TGTGCCAGCAGTCCCCGGGACGGGGCCTACGAGCAGTACTTC.

Here the CDR3 DNA reads TGTGCCAGCTCACCACCGAATCCGATAGGGGACCTAGATACGCAGTATTTT. Translated, it gives CASSPPNPIGDLDTQYF. This chain connects TRBV18 to TRBJ2-3; either TRBD1 or TRBD2 may supply D (5 bases each). This CDR3 contains 17 residues. Trimming removed 0 bases from V and 5 bases from J, with 18 bases in between. Per the germline V gene, CDR1 is KGHSH and CDR2 is LQKENI.